This T cell receptor beta chain derives from a study of blood T cells in healthy people across ages. Through a sample-barcoded 5' primer and a J-beta primer mix, a second PCR was run for about 6 to 12 cycles. TCRdb analysed the 5' RACE reads with MiXCR anew, one entry per CDR3 protein. This table has some 760,000 distinct CDR3 sequences, roughly 25% appearing once. Germline values: CDR1 MNHNS, CDR2 SASEGT. CDR3 length equals 16 residues. V lost 5 bases and J lost 4, with 20 bases in between. These data also formed part of another study, on T cells of mothers and their children.

Sequenced material: blood. The chain recombines TRBV6-1 with TRBJ1-1; no clear D. This receptor was identified in a boy younger than 18 in good health. CDR3 protein: CASSPISFLQSTEAFF. DNA for the CDR3: TGTGCCAGCAGTCCTATCTCATTTCTCCAGAGCACTGAAGCTTTCTTT.